This T cell receptor (beta chain) was sequenced in a study of T cell repertoires in cytomegalovirus infection (dated by TCRdb to about 2019). Regarding the study in general: The peptide stimulations were aimed at well-studied HLA-B-restricted epitopes as well as recently identified HLA-C-restricted CMV epitopes, whose presentation resists viral immunomodulation. Donor HLA type was relevant to the analysis, as public TCR beta signatures indicated carriage of CMV infection together with the matching HLA type. Points the paper makes about the study in general: In both this cohort and an independent 352-donor cohort, the cumulative frequency of public TCR beta family members distinguished carriers of CMV infection plus the relevant HLA type. The ex vivo response was dominated by HLA-C-restricted CMV-specific TCR beta clonotypes, which also provided the single most frequent clonotype in two of eight donors.

The treatment or condition label of this sample denotes: in vitro stimulation with specific CMV peptide epitopes to enrich CMV-specific T cells. Concerning this clonotype: What antigen it recognizes has not been identified. Qualities for individual bases were not recorded, and no much larger clone is one base off.

Sequenced using an Illumina HiSeq 1500. The public reads were reanalyzed by TCRdb: fastp trimming at Q25, MiXCR alignment, in-frame beta chains only. Duplicate CDR3 protein sequences are folded into a single record with the most common DNA and genes. In all, the sample holds approximately 470,000 distinct CDR3 sequences, and approximately 46% of those were seen once. 43% of the sample is in the top ten clones. Trimming at the junction amounts to 4 bases on V and 0 bases on J, and the germline ends lie 7 bases apart. The CDR3 runs 13 residues from the cysteine to the phenylalanine. Of all the DNA, just the CDR3 is kept, 39 bases in frame from base 1.

Recombination linked TRBV12-3 or TRBV12-4 to TRBJ2-7, with the D gene uncertain. The receptor was isolated from a human donor in good health (CMV status not recorded). Some clones in this sample may be carry-over from other donors' samples. This sample comprised cultured PBMCs, obtained from culture after CMV antigen stimulation. The sequenced DNA: TGTGCCAGCAGTTACGCGTACTCCTACGAGCAGTACTTC. This is translated as CASSYAYSYEQYF.